The clone carrying this T cell receptor (beta chain) turned up a few times. These data are taken from a study of blood T cell repertoires in COVID-19. Across the study: PBMCs, B-cell-depleted T cells, or T cells provided the cDNA or gDNA that made up the material.

The CDR3 length is 14 residues. The germline V gene has CDR1 LGHDT and CDR2 YNNKEL (reference sequence). J was trimmed by 5 bases and V by 6 bases; bases with no gene match: 8. In the original processing: Using reference gene primer amplification, nucleated cell counts were estimated. Profiled with immunoSEQ multiplex PCR; TCRdb holds only in-frame clones, not every one. Clone size and V and J calls were adopted from that table, with D and trimming inferred from the DNA. Here the sample spans some 150,000 clones, approximately 91% being singletons. J is TRBJ2-5 and V is TRBV3-1 (or the pseudogene TRBV3-2); TRBD2 matches 8 bases. The sequenced sample consisted of peripheral blood. The source is a woman in her 70s with acute or convalescent COVID-19. For the CDR3, the DNA is TGTGCCAGCAGTATTCGGGGGGGCCGGGAGACCCAGTACTTC. It is translated as CASSIRGGRETQYF.